Following are 4 T cell receptor beta chains from one sample sequenced in a study of tumor and adjacent non-tumor tissue in lung cancer. This sample's RNA came from whole unsorted tissue. The library came from three nested PCR rounds adapted from ARM-PCR protocols. TCRdb processed the multiplex PCR reads anew with MiXCR; each CDR3 protein has one entry. The sample holds over 100,000 distinct CDR3 sequences, 60% to 80% seen once. The sequenced sample was lung tumor tissue. The receptors derive from an older woman with non-small cell lung cancer.

The J gene is TRBJ2-3, the V gene TRBV5-6, with D possibly matching TRBD1 (5 bases). Germline-derived CDR1 and CDR2 are SGHDT and YYEEEE. The CDR3 sequence is 14 residues long. CDR3 sequence: CVSSLTNQGDTQYF. In nucleotides, the CDR3 is TGTGTTAGCAGCTTGACCAATCAGGGAGATACGCAGTATTTT.

A word on this clonotype: A much larger clone differs from this one at a single base, so this may be a read error. The chain is built from TRBV12-3 or TRBV12-4 and TRBJ2-2, with D maybe TRBD1 (6 bases). This CDR3 contains 12 residues. The chain's CDR3 is CGGHSNSGELFF. CDR3 DNA sequence: TGTGGGGGACATTCGAACAGCGGGGAGCTGTTTTTT.

Concerning this clonotype itself: This may come from a read error, since a much larger clone is one base off. The chain is built from TRBV14 and TRBJ1-1; no definite D call. Germline CDR1 is SGHDN and CDR2 is FVKESK. The CDR3 is 13 residues long. The CDR3 region has the DNA TGTGCCAGCAGCTCCCTCCTGAACACTGAAACTTTCTTT. Its protein is CASSSLLNTETFF.

Of note for this clonotype: A single base separates this from a much larger clone, so it may be a read error. J is TRBJ2-5 and V is TRBV5-5; TRBD2 aligns across 7 bases. V was clipped by 4 bases and J by 6 bases; unmatched bases: 9. Per germline, CDR1 SGHKS and CDR2 YYEKEE (reference sequence). CDR3 size: 14 residues. The CDR3 DNA reads TGTGCCAGCAGCCTTACTGGCGGGGGAAAGACCCAGTACTTC. Protein sequence: CASSLTGGGKTQYF.